This entry lists 26 T cell receptor beta chains sequenced from one sample in a study of T-cell reconstitution after alpha-beta-depleted transplantation in children (dated by TCRdb to the mid-2010s). According to the study, the label for this sample's treatment or condition signals: allogeneic hematopoietic cell transplantation with graft depleted of TCRalphabeta T cells and CD19 B cells. The library was generated by PCR. The data were produced on an Illumina HiSeq 2500. To normalize quantification of the TCRbeta repertoire, the TCR libraries were built with molecular barcoding that relied on unique molecular identifiers. The public reads were quality trimmed at Q25 with fastp and then assembled into clones with MiXCR by TCRdb, keeping productive beta chains. Rows merge per CDR3 protein into single entries with the most common DNA and genes. In all, the sample holds some 260,000 distinct CDR3 sequences, and about 24% of those were seen once. Jointly, the top ten make up 4% to 5.5% of the sample.

This specimen was PBMCs, mostly from graft donor cells, taken 360 days after TCRalphabeta/CD19-depleted stem cell transplant. These receptors were obtained from a female patient aged 2 to 10 who had a stem cell transplant for congenital amegakaryocytic thrombocytopenia, so the T cells may come from the graft donor.

V is TRBV6-2 or TRBV6-3 and J is TRBJ2-1; TRBD2 is a possible D gene (6 bases). This CDR3 region has 17 residues. Per germline, CDR1 MNHEY and CDR2 SVGEGT. V lost 4 bases and J 7 bases, leaving 23 bases between the germline ends. CDR3 amino acids: CASSWRAGSGNWNEQFF. The CDR3 DNA is TGTGCCAGCAGTTGGCGAGCCGGGAGTGGGAATTGGAATGAGCAGTTCTTC.

The rearrangement links TRBV7-3 to TRBJ2-1, with unresolved D. CDR1 and CDR2 from the germline V gene are SGHTA and FQGTGA. The V end was cut by 5 bases, the J end by 6 bases, with 14 bases between. CDR3 size: 14 residues. CDR3 region: CASSNGPNGNEQFF. The DNA for the CDR3 is TGTGCCAGCAGCAACGGCCCGAACGGCAATGAGCAGTTCTTC.

As regards this clonotype: With a much larger clone just one base away, this may be a read error. V gene TRBV5-1 combines with J gene TRBJ2-2; D might be TRBD2 (6 bases). The CDR3 spans 14 residues. The ends were cut back, 4 bases at V and 7 bases at J, with 14 bases in the middle. CDR1 is SGHRS, CDR2 YFSETQ, per germline. The CDR3 nucleotides are TGCGCCAGCAGCCTTGTACTAGCTATCGGGGAGCTGTTTTTT. Its protein is CASSLVLAIGELFF.

This sequence joins TRBV7-8 and TRBJ2-2; unclear D gene. CDR1 SGHVS and CDR2 FQNEAQ come from the germline V gene. Trimming removed 7 bases at V and 8 bases at J, with 8 bases between. The length of the CDR3 is 11 residues. CDR3 bases: TGTGCCAGCATCACCGGGGGGGAGCTGTTTTTT. This encodes CASITGGELFF. The variable domain in full, with the rest retrieved from reference TRBV7-8 and TRBJ2-2, is GAGVSQSPRYKVAKRGQDVALRCDPISGHVSLFWYQQALGQGPEFLTYFQNEAQLDKSGLPSDRFFAERPEGSVSTLKIQRTQQEDSAVYLCASITGGELFFGEGSRLTVL.

This clonotype turned up a few times. V usage is TRBV25-1 and J usage is TRBJ2-3; tentatively, D is TRBD2 (7 bases). V lost 6 bases, J lost 4 bases, and 20 bases lay in between. Germline V lookup: CDR1 MGHDK, CDR2 SYGVNS. The CDR3 contains 16 residues. CDR3 residues: CASRRNGGGAADTQYF. CDR3 nucleotides: TGTGCCAGCAGGAGGAATGGAGGGGGGGCCGCAGATACGCAGTATTTT.

This clonotype was recorded many times. This chain links TRBV12-3 or TRBV12-4 with TRBJ2-4; D is ambiguous. Trimming stripped 7 bases from V and 9 bases from J, with 16 bases between. This CDR3 region has 13 residues. In DNA form, the CDR3 reads TGTGCCAGCACTCCAGGCAAACGCGGCATTCAGTACTTC. Translating it yields CASTPGKRGIQYF.

This chain links TRBV14 with TRBJ1-2; D gene uncertain. V was trimmed by 0 bases and J by 6 bases, leaving 5 bases between them. Per the germline V gene, CDR1 is SGHDN and CDR2 is FVKESK. The CDR3 loop spans 12 amino acids. DNA for the CDR3: TGTGCCAGCAGCCAAGAGTCACATGGCTACACCTTC. Translating gives CASSQESHGYTF.

In its sample, this clonotype was seen a few times. The chain couples TRBV5-1 to TRBJ1-1; the match to TRBD1 covers 10 bases. Trimming cost V 0 bases and J 2 bases; bases outside gene matches: 1. Germline CDR1 and CDR2: SGHRS and YFSETQ. The CDR3 totals 15 residues. The DNA of the CDR3 is TGCGCCAGCAGCTTGGGGGACAGGGGAAACACTGAAGCTTTCTTT. This gives the protein CASSLGDRGNTEAFF.

V usage is TRBV12-3 or TRBV12-4 and J usage is TRBJ2-7, with no clear D. Trimming shortened V by 5 bases and J by 6 bases, and 8 bases separated the two germline ends. The CDR3 has 11 residues. The CDR3 sequence is CASSQGPEQYF. The CDR3, as DNA: TGTGCCAGCAGTCAAGGGCCCGAGCAGTACTTC.

This clonotype has only a few counts. J is TRBJ2-7 and V is TRBV20-1; 8 bases fit TRBD1. The germline V gene has CDR1 DFQATT and CDR2 SNEGSKA (reference sequence). The J segment lost 2 bases and the V segment lost 5 bases, leaving 8 bases of the junction unmatched. This CDR3 is built from 14 residues. Here the CDR3 DNA reads TGCAGTGCTCTTGACAGGGGCCCCACCTACGAGCAGTACTTC. It yields the protein CSALDRGPTYEQYF.

The J gene is TRBJ1-5, the V gene TRBV30, with D possibly being TRBD1 (5 bases). The CDR3 covers 13 residues. Trimming took 4 bases from V and 1 from J, leaving 8 bases between them. Germline-derived CDR1 and CDR2 are GTSNPN and SVGIG (reference sequence). CDR3 sequence reads: CAWNGGSNQPQHF. In nucleotides, the CDR3 is TGTGCCTGGAATGGGGGGAGCAATCAGCCCCAGCATTTT. Full variable domain (rest looked up from reference TRBV30 and TRBJ1-5): SQTIHQWPATLVQPVGSPLSLECTVEGTSNPNLYWYRQAAGRGLQLLFYSVGIGQISSEVPQNLSASRPQDRQFILSSKKLLLSDSGFYLCAWNGGSNQPQHFGDGTRLSIL.

The V and J genes are TRBV5-1 and TRBJ2-7, with TRBD1 matching 9 bases. Germline assignment: CDR1 SGHRS and CDR2 YFSETQ. The CDR3 extends over 14 amino acids. The V and J ends lost 4 bases and 5 bases, in that order; junction bases with no gene match: 7. Here the CDR3 DNA reads TGCGCCAGCAGCGTGGACAGGGGACGCAACGAGCAGTACTTC. Encoded protein: CASSVDRGRNEQYF.

This clonotype was seen ten or more times. The chain uses TRBV5-1 and TRBJ2-5; D possibly corresponds to TRBD1 (6 bases). The CDR3 sequence is 15 residues long. Germline loops: CDR1 SGHRS, CDR2 YFSETQ. The V gene lost 2 bases and the J gene lost 0 bases, with 11 bases spanning the gap. The CDR3 nucleotides are TGCGCCAGCAGCTTAGACGACAGGTACCAAGAGACCCAGTACTTC. Protein: CASSLDDRYQETQYF.

Points on this clonotype: A read error may account for a junction end that differs from germline. The chain joins TRBV13 to TRBJ2-1, with TRBD2 as a possible D gene (6 bases). This CDR3 contains 14 residues. Germline CDR1 PRHDT, CDR2 FYEKMQ (reference sequence). The CDR3 region has the DNA TGTGTCAGCAGGAGGGCTTGGGGTGGGAATGAGCAGTTCTTC. It codes for CVSRRAWGGNEQFF.

In the case of this clonotype: The missing conserved phenylalanine or tryptophan at the end of this CDR3 makes a read error likely. The genes are TRBV5-1 and TRBJ1-1; D not resolved. V dropped 0 bases and J dropped 5 bases, with 5 bases sitting between them. The CDR3 has 12 amino acids. CDR1 SGHRS and CDR2 YFSETQ come from the germline V gene. CDR3 amino acids: CASSLDWTEAFC. In nucleotides, the CDR3 is TGCGCCAGCAGCTTGGATTGGACTGAAGCTTTCTGT.

This chain joins TRBV20-1 and TRBJ2-7; TRBD1 matches 12 bases. CDR3 size: 13 residues. The V gene end was trimmed by 7 bases and the J gene end by 7 bases; junction bases not matched to a gene: 8. Looked up from germline, CDR1 is DFQATT and CDR2 is SNEGSKA (reference sequence). CDR3 DNA: TGCAGTGTCAGGGGACAGGGGGCAGGGGAGCAGTACTTC. Its protein product is CSVRGQGAGEQYF.

This chain uses TRBV20-1 with TRBJ2-1; D unclear. The CDR3 runs to 13 residues. Trimming shortened V by 0 bases and J by 8 bases, and 11 bases separated the two germline ends. Germline CDR1 reads DFQATT; CDR2 reads SNEGSKA (reference sequence). CDR3 sequence: CSARDPSKDEQFF. The CDR3 DNA reads TGCAGTGCTAGAGACCCGAGTAAAGATGAGCAGTTCTTC.

This clonotype was recorded many times. CDR3 protein: CSVEEGSSYNEQFF. CDR3 nucleotides: TGCAGCGTTGAAGAGGGGAGCTCCTACAATGAGCAGTTCTTC. The chain combines TRBV29-1 with TRBJ2-1, with D perhaps matching TRBD2 (5 bases). Trimming took 0 bases from V and 0 from J, leaving 6 bases between them. The CDR3 is made up of 14 amino acids. Germline CDR1 and CDR2: SQVTM and ANQGSEA.

This clonotype appeared a few times. The chain combines TRBV28 with TRBJ2-1; D gene ambiguous. Per the germline V gene, CDR1 is MDHEN and CDR2 is SYDVKM. The V end lost 5 bases, the J end lost 5 bases, and 19 bases lay between the germline ends. The CDR3 loop spans 16 amino acids. The CDR3, as DNA: TGTGCCAGCAGTCCCTATTACCCGGTGGACCACAATGAGCAGTTCTTC. Its protein product is CASSPYYPVDHNEQFF.

The rearrangement joins TRBV5-1 to TRBJ2-3, with D hard to call. The germline V gene has CDR1 SGHRS and CDR2 YFSETQ. Trimming removed 0 bases from V and 1 base from J, with 9 bases in between. CDR3 length: 15 amino acids. For the CDR3, the DNA is TGCGCCAGCAGCTTGGTTCTTGGGGGCACAGATACGCAGTATTTT. Amino acid sequence: CASSLVLGGTDTQYF.

This clonotype came up a few times. The chain joins TRBV12-3 or TRBV12-4 to TRBJ2-3, with TRBD2 matching 10 bases. The CDR3 runs to 15 residues. V dropped 6 bases and J dropped 4; count of bases not matched to a gene: 7. Here the CDR3 reads CASRTGLAISDTQYF. CDR3 bases: TGTGCCAGCAGAACGGGACTAGCGATTTCAGATACGCAGTATTTT.

The chain uses TRBV25-1 and TRBJ1-4, with a weak D call TRBD1 (6 bases). With 6 bases removed from V and 12 bases from J, the gap between germline ends came to 20 bases. The CDR3 contains 14 residues. Germline V gene lookup returns CDR1 MGHDK and CDR2 SYGVNS. CDR3 in DNA: TGTGCCAGCAGCCCTACAGGGCCTTGGGGGGAACTGTTTTTT. Amino acids: CASSPTGPWGELFF.

This clonotype was recorded a few times. The gene calls are TRBV7-9 and TRBJ2-6, with TRBD1 identical over 7 bases. Germline trimming cut 4 bases from V and 1 base from J; bases unmatched to any gene: 1. Germline-derived CDR1 and CDR2 are SEHNR and FQNEAQ (reference sequence). The CDR3 is 15 amino acids. The CDR3, as DNA: TGTGCCAGCAGCTGGGGACAGTCTGGGGCCAACGTCCTGACTTTC. Its translation is CASSWGQSGANVLTF.

At least ten counts were recorded for this clonotype. V is TRBV12-3 or TRBV12-4 and J is TRBJ2-2; D is unresolved. The ends were cut back, 6 bases at V and 4 bases at J, with 15 bases in the middle. The CDR3 length is 15 residues. CDR3 loop: CASRVETLATGELFF. In DNA, the CDR3 is TGTGCCAGCAGGGTGGAGACACTCGCCACCGGGGAGCTGTTTTTT.

The chain carries TRBV7-6 and TRBJ2-1, with 12 bases lining up with TRBD2. The V and J ends lost 4 bases and 0 bases, in that order; junction bases with no gene match: 4. CDR1 is SGHVS and CDR2 is FNYEAQ in the germline V gene. This CDR3 spans 17 amino acids. The CDR3 coding sequence is TGTGCCAGCAGCTCCACTAGCGGGAGGAGCTCCTACAATGAGCAGTTCTTC. Protein: CASSSTSGRSSYNEQFF.

This clonotype was seen many times. The rearrangement uses TRBV29-1 and TRBJ2-1, with 8 bases lining up with TRBD1. Looked up from germline, CDR1 is SQVTM and CDR2 is ANQGSEA. With V trimmed by 6 bases and J by 4 bases, 5 bases remained unmatched. The CDR3 consists of 13 residues. The CDR3 loop reads CSVGTGEYNEQFF. CDR3 in DNA: TGCAGCGTGGGGACAGGAGAATACAATGAGCAGTTCTTC.